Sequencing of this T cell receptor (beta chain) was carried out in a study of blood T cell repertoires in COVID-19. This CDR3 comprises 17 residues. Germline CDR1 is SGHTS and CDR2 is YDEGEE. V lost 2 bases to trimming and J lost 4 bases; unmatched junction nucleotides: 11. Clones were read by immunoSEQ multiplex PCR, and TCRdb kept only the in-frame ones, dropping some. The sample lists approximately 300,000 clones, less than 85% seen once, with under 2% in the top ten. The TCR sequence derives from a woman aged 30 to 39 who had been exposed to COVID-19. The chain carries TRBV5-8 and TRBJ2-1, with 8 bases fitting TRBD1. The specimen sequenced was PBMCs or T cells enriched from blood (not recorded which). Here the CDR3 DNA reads TGTGCCAGCAGCTTATCCGTGACAGGGGCGATTTACAATGAGCAGTTCTTC. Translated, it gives CASSLSVTGAIYNEQFF.